The 3 T cell receptor beta chains below all came from one sample that was sequenced in a study of human T cells and chemical hapten exposure. As to time point: patch test 2, 6 weeks after DPC sensitization. Specified treatment: therapeutic diphenylcyclopropenone sensitization with weekly scalp DPC. In TCRdb, the RACE reads were re-called with MiXCR into one record per CDR3 protein. The sample includes a few hundred thousand distinct CDR3 sequences, around 6% of them seen just once. Sequences were derived from whole blood, sampled in connection with sensitization to the hapten diphenylcyclopropenone (DPC). All receptors derive from a woman between 18 and 29 years old with alopecia areata. Some clones in this sample may be carry-over from other donors' samples.

This clonotype was recorded many times. The chain recombines TRBV12-3 or TRBV12-4 with TRBJ1-5; D is perhaps TRBD1 (5 bases). Trimming removed 7 bases from V and 5 bases from J, with 15 bases in between. The CDR3 is 14 residues long. DNA for the CDR3: TGTGCCAGCACCCGGGCGGGGGATCATCAGCCCCAGCATTTT. Translation gives CASTRAGDHQPQHF.

This clonotype was detected only a few times. The genes are TRBV5-1 and TRBJ1-1, with 9 nucleotides matching TRBD1. V was clipped by 4 bases and J by 6 bases; unmatched bases: 13. Germline CDR1 is SGHRS and CDR2 is YFSETQ. CDR3 length: 16 amino acids. As DNA, the CDR3 is TGCGCCAGCAGCCTAAAAATGCGGACAGGGGACTCTGAAGCTTTCTTT. Amino acids: CASSLKMRTGDSEAFF.

This clonotype came up many times. V gene TRBV6-6 combines with J gene TRBJ2-5; 13 bases agree with TRBD2. The CDR3 loop spans 16 amino acids. Per germline, CDR1 MNHNY and CDR2 SVGAGI (reference sequence). The junction had 7 bases not matched to a gene; V was cut back by 5 bases and J by 4 bases. DNA of the CDR3: TGTGCCAGCAGTCAAACTAGCGGGGGGGCCTCAGAGACCCAGTACTTC. Protein: CASSQTSGGASETQYF.